A selection of T cell receptor beta chains follows, all from one sample in a study of blood T cell repertoires in COVID-19. TCRdb's copy holds only in-frame clones and misses some; the assay was immunoSEQ multiplex PCR. The sample shows 210,000 or so clones, about nine tenths of them seen only once. Material for sequencing was peripheral blood. The receptors stem from a woman aged 55-70 years with acute or convalescent COVID-19. The CDR3 runs from the conserved cysteine through the conserved F or W. Each record gives: D gene, clone size, J gene, V gene, CDR3 DNA, CDR3 protein. A D gene is named only where the DNA matches it firmly. Not every row has a clone size; where given, it reads once, few, many or a size class.

d_call: NA; clone_size: NA; j_call: TRBJ2-3; v_call: TRBV6-5; cdr3_nt: TGTGCCAGCTCTAGTGTCGGAGACGCAGATACGCAGTATTTT; cdr3_aa: CASSSVGDADTQYF
d_call: NA; clone_size: few; j_call: TRBJ1-4; v_call: TRBV30; cdr3_nt: TGTGCCTGGAGTGTGTTGGCCGCACGGGGGAATGAAAAACTGTTTTTT; cdr3_aa: CAWSVLAARGNEKLFF
d_call: NA; clone_size: NA; j_call: TRBJ1-5; v_call: TRBV6-5; cdr3_nt: TGTGCCAGCAAGTACAGGGAGGGTAGCAATCAGCCCCAGCATTTT; cdr3_aa: CASKYREGSNQPQHF
d_call: NA; clone_size: NA; j_call: TRBJ1-5; v_call: TRBV6-4; cdr3_nt: TGTGCCAGCAGTCGCCAGTCCGGACATGGCCAGCCCCAGCATTTT; cdr3_aa: CASSRQSGHGQPQHF
d_call: NA; clone_size: NA; j_call: TRBJ1-3; v_call: TRBV27; cdr3_nt: TGTGCCAGCAGTGGTCAAGGGGGATTCTCTGGAAACACCATATATTTT; cdr3_aa: CASSGQGGFSGNTIYF
d_call: NA; clone_size: NA; j_call: TRBJ2-2; v_call: TRBV15; cdr3_nt: TGTGCCACCAGCTCCCGGCGAGGGCGCACCGGGGAGCTGTTTTTT; cdr3_aa: CATSSRRGRTGELFF
d_call: NA; clone_size: NA; j_call: TRBJ1-2; v_call: TRBV30; cdr3_nt: TGTGCCTGGAGTGGATCCCGGACAGACTATGGCTACACCTTC; cdr3_aa: CAWSGSRTDYGYTF
d_call: NA; clone_size: NA; j_call: TRBJ2-3; v_call: TRBV19; cdr3_nt: TGTGCCAGTAGTATGGCCGGGTATAGGACAGATACGCAGTATTTT; cdr3_aa: CASSMAGYRTDTQYF
d_call: TRBD2; clone_size: NA; j_call: TRBJ2-3; v_call: TRBV30; cdr3_nt: TGTGCCTGGAGTGAGTTCGGACTAGCGGGATTCACAGATACGCAGTATTTT; cdr3_aa: CAWSEFGLAGFTDTQYF
d_call: TRBD2; clone_size: NA; j_call: TRBJ2-2; v_call: TRBV4-2; cdr3_nt: TGTGCCAGCAGCCCCCAAAGGACTAGCCCCGGGGAGCTGTTTTTT; cdr3_aa: CASSPQRTSPGELFF
d_call: NA; clone_size: NA; j_call: TRBJ1-1; v_call: TRBV6-5; cdr3_nt: TGTGCCAGCAGTTCTAGACAGCCTGAAGCTTTCTTT; cdr3_aa: CASSSRQPEAFF
d_call: NA; clone_size: once; j_call: TRBJ2-5; v_call: TRBV5-1; cdr3_nt: TGCGCCAGCCAACCAGGGGGGCGGGAGACCCAGTACTTC; cdr3_aa: CASQPGGRETQYF
d_call: NA; clone_size: once; j_call: TRBJ1-2; v_call: TRBV11-2; cdr3_nt: TGTGCCAGCAGCTTATTTGAGGCAGCCCAATCGGGCTATGGCTACACCTTC; cdr3_aa: CASSLFEAAQSGYGYTF
d_call: TRBD1; clone_size: NA; j_call: TRBJ1-2; v_call: TRBV3-1/TRBV3-2; cdr3_nt: TGTGCCAGCAGCCGAGGACAGGACTATGGCTACACCTTC; cdr3_aa: CASSRGQDYGYTF
d_call: NA; clone_size: NA; j_call: TRBJ2-2; v_call: TRBV4-1; cdr3_nt: TGCGCCAGCAGCCACCTATGGGGGGACACCGGGGAGCTGTTTTTT; cdr3_aa: CASSHLWGDTGELFF
d_call: TRBD1; clone_size: NA; j_call: TRBJ2-7; v_call: TRBV6-2/TRBV6-3; cdr3_nt: TGTGCCAGCAGTCAGCTACGAAGAACAGGGGGCGGTTACGAGCAGTACTTC; cdr3_aa: CASSQLRRTGGGYEQYF
d_call: NA; clone_size: NA; j_call: TRBJ1-4; v_call: TRBV9; cdr3_nt: TGTGCCAGCAGCCCCGGACAGCCTAATGAAAAACTGTTTTTT; cdr3_aa: CASSPGQPNEKLFF
d_call: NA; clone_size: NA; j_call: TRBJ2-1; v_call: TRBV7-9; cdr3_nt: TGTGCCAGCAGCTTATACGACAGTTACAATGAGCAGTTCTTC; cdr3_aa: CASSLYDSYNEQFF
d_call: NA; clone_size: NA; j_call: TRBJ1-4; v_call: TRBV7-2; cdr3_nt: TGTGCCAGCAGCTTCCTGAATGAAAAACTGTTTTTT; cdr3_aa: CASSFLNEKLFF
d_call: NA; clone_size: once; j_call: TRBJ1-3; v_call: TRBV7-7; cdr3_nt: TGTGCTAGCAGCTTAGACAGGGGAAACACCATATATTTT; cdr3_aa: CASSLDRGNTIYF
d_call: NA; clone_size: NA; j_call: TRBJ2-3; v_call: TRBV5-5; cdr3_nt: TGTGCCAGCAGCTCGCGATCCGACTCCACGCGGGATACGCAGTATTTT; cdr3_aa: CASSSRSDSTRDTQYF
d_call: TRBD1; clone_size: few; j_call: TRBJ1-1; v_call: TRBV19; cdr3_nt: TGTGCCAGTACATCGAGACAGGGAGGAAGAGGGACTGAAGCTTTCTTT; cdr3_aa: CASTSRQGGRGTEAFF
d_call: TRBD1; clone_size: NA; j_call: TRBJ1-5; v_call: TRBV19; cdr3_nt: TGTGCCAGTAGTATTTTTACAGGGGCTCAGCCCCAGCATTTT; cdr3_aa: CASSIFTGAQPQHF
d_call: TRBD2; clone_size: NA; j_call: TRBJ2-7; v_call: TRBV6-5; cdr3_nt: TGTGCCAGCAGGGCGGGACTAGCGGGATCCTACGAGCAGTACTTC; cdr3_aa: CASRAGLAGSYEQYF
d_call: TRBD2; clone_size: NA; j_call: TRBJ2-7; v_call: TRBV30; cdr3_nt: TGTGCCTGGAGTTCCCGAGCGGGAGTATACGAGCAGTACTTC; cdr3_aa: CAWSSRAGVYEQYF
d_call: TRBD2; clone_size: NA; j_call: TRBJ2-3; v_call: TRBV19; cdr3_nt: TGTGCCAGTAGTATAGCCCCCGCGGGGGGGAGCACAGATACGCAGTATTTT; cdr3_aa: CASSIAPAGGSTDTQYF
d_call: NA; clone_size: NA; j_call: TRBJ1-5; v_call: TRBV3-1/TRBV3-2; cdr3_nt: TGTGCCAGCAGCCATAGCCAGGGGAGTAGGTGGCCCCAGCATTTT; cdr3_aa: CASSHSQGSRWPQHF
d_call: TRBD1; clone_size: NA; j_call: TRBJ1-6; v_call: TRBV9; cdr3_nt: TGTGCCAGCAGCGTAGATCCTTCTGACAGGGTTAGTTCACCCCTCCACTTT; cdr3_aa: CASSVDPSDRVSSPLHF
d_call: TRBD1; clone_size: once; j_call: TRBJ1-2; v_call: TRBV2; cdr3_nt: TGTGCCAGCAGTAACGGACAGGCGCCCTCGGTTAGGGGCTACACCTTC; cdr3_aa: CASSNGQAPSVRGYTF
d_call: TRBD1; clone_size: NA; j_call: TRBJ2-1; v_call: TRBV9; cdr3_nt: TGTGCCAGCAGCGCCGGACAGGGGGGGTACAATGAGCAGTTCTTC; cdr3_aa: CASSAGQGGYNEQFF
d_call: TRBD2; clone_size: NA; j_call: TRBJ2-2; v_call: TRBV29-1; cdr3_nt: TGCAGCGTTGAAGGTCCCCGACTAGCGGGGGCCGGGGAGCTGTTTTTT; cdr3_aa: CSVEGPRLAGAGELFF